This is a list of T cell receptor beta chains from one sample in a study of identical twins. A single record per CDR3 protein comes from TCRdb applying MiXCR to the 5' RACE reads. The table has around 470,000 distinct CDR3 sequences, 13% to 15% seen once. These sequences were also reported in another study, on yellow fever vaccine responses in identical twins.

The sequenced sample was CD4+ T cells sorted from blood. The source of these receptors is a woman aged 18-35 years in good health. Both conserved end residues are part of each CDR3. Fields, in order: D gene, V gene, J gene, clone size, CDR3 protein, CDR3 DNA. A D gene is named only where the DNA matches it firmly. Clone size appears in some rows only: once, few, many, or a class for an expanded clone.

>-|TRBV20-1|TRBJ2-5|few
CSASGGRGTVAETQYF
TGCAGTGCTAGCGGGGGTAGAGGGACTGTGGCAGAGACCCAGTACTTC
>TRBD1|TRBV2|TRBJ1-5|-
CASSAQGADRQPQHF
TGTGCCAGCAGCGCGCAGGGGGCGGATAGACAGCCCCAGCATTTT
>-|TRBV6-5|TRBJ2-2|few
CASSSSNLHANTGELFF
TGTGCCAGCAGTTCTTCCAACCTACACGCGAACACCGGGGAGCTGTTTTTT
>-|TRBV20-1|TRBJ2-7|-
CSVWSSYEQYF
TGCAGTGTTTGGAGCTCCTACGAGCAGTACTTC
>TRBD2|TRBV28|TRBJ2-1|few
CASSRTAGAYNEQFF
TGTGCCAGCAGTCGGACTGCGGGGGCCTACAATGAGCAGTTCTTC
>-|TRBV4-3|TRBJ2-7|-
CASSQDSGGTPYEQYF
TGCGCCAGCAGCCAAGATTCGGGCGGCACGCCCTACGAGCAGTACTTC
>TRBD2|TRBV5-1|TRBJ2-2|-
CASSARLAGNTGELFF
TGCGCCAGCTCCGCCCGACTAGCGGGTAACACCGGGGAGCTGTTTTTT
>-|TRBV4-2|TRBJ2-7|-
CASSQAGAATAYEQYF
TGTGCCAGCAGCCAAGCAGGTGCCGCCACAGCCTACGAGCAGTACTTC
>TRBD1|TRBV7-9|TRBJ1-2|few
CASSLETGRNGYTF
TGTGCCAGCAGCTTAGAGACAGGGAGGAATGGCTACACCTTC
>-|TRBV20-1|TRBJ2-2|-
CCARRLVTGELFF
TGCTGTGCTAGACGACTAGTTACCGGGGAGCTGTTTTTT
>TRBD2|TRBV6-2/TRBV6-3|TRBJ2-1|few
CASSYSTSGGYNEQFF
TGTGCCAGCAGTTACTCGACTAGCGGGGGCTACAATGAGCAGTTCTTC
>TRBD2|TRBV2|TRBJ2-1|many
CASRGLVSYNEQFF
TGTGCCAGCAGGGGACTAGTCTCCTACAATGAGCAGTTCTTC
>-|TRBV6-5|TRBJ1-6|-
CASSYSSQSPLHF
TGTGCCAGCAGTTACTCGAGTCAGTCACCCCTCCACTTT
>-|TRBV10-3|TRBJ2-2|many
CAISETSLNTGELFF
TGTGCCATCAGTGAGACTAGCTTGAACACCGGGGAGCTGTTTTTT
>-|TRBV5-1|TRBJ2-3|-
CASSLGPPSTDTQYF
TGCGCCAGCAGTCTCGGACCGCCGTCCACAGATACGCAGTATTTT
>-|TRBV5-5|TRBJ2-2|-
CASSLIRTTGELFF
TGTGCCAGCAGCTTGATCAGGACCACCGGGGAGCTGTTTTTT
>-|TRBV6-5|TRBJ2-7|-
CASSSGSTNVHEQYF
TGTGCCAGCAGTTCGGGATCAACAAACGTCCACGAGCAGTACTTC
>TRBD2|TRBV20-1|TRBJ2-1|few
CSASVAGVYNEQFF
TGCAGTGCTAGTGTAGCGGGGGTCTACAATGAGCAGTTCTTC
>-|TRBV28|TRBJ2-7|few
CASSTLGRSYEQYF
TGTGCCAGCAGTACTCTGGGCAGATCTTACGAGCAGTACTTC
>TRBD1|TRBV9|TRBJ2-3|few
CASSVEAGGRTDTQYF
TGTGCCAGCAGCGTAGAGGCAGGGGGCCGGACAGATACGCAGTATTTT
>-|TRBV12-3/TRBV12-4|TRBJ1-5|-
CASSSQRGALGPQHF
TGTGCCAGCAGTTCCCAGCGAGGGGCCTTAGGGCCCCAGCATTTT
>TRBD1|TRBV29-1|TRBJ2-1|-
CSVGGQAGFF
TGCAGCGTTGGTGGACAGGCGGGGTTCTTC
>-|TRBV4-1|TRBJ2-2|-
CASSQGSAGRSGELFF
TGCGCCAGCAGCCAAGGATCGGCAGGGAGGTCCGGGGAGCTGTTTTTT
>-|TRBV4-3|TRBJ2-5|many
CASSFRIRETQYF
TGCGCCAGCAGTTTTCGGATTAGAGAGACCCAGTACTTC
>TRBD2|TRBV10-3|TRBJ2-1|few
CAISDSGGTYNEQFF
TGTGCCATCAGTGATAGCGGGGGGACCTACAATGAGCAGTTCTTC
>-|TRBV5-5|TRBJ1-2|few
CASSKTFGEFYGYTF
TGTGCCAGCAGCAAGACGTTTGGCGAATTCTATGGCTACACCTTC
>-|TRBV11-2|TRBJ2-5|-
CASSPYLETQYF
TGTGCCAGCAGCCCTTACCTGGAGACCCAGTACTTC
>TRBD1|TRBV7-3|TRBJ1-1|few
CASSLTRTGGEAFF
TGTGCCAGCAGCTTAACGAGGACAGGGGGGGAGGCTTTCTTT
>TRBD2|TRBV24-1|TRBJ2-5|-
CATSDGGRRRETQYF
TGTGCCACCAGTGACGGCGGGAGAAGAAGGGAGACCCAGTACTTC
>-|TRBV6-1|TRBJ2-1|few
CASSALGGGGINEQFF
TGTGCCAGCAGTGCCCTAGGGGGAGGGGGAATCAATGAGCAGTTCTTC
>-|TRBV21-1|TRBJ2-2|many
CAAGTQNTGELFF
TGTGCCGCCGGGACTCAGAACACCGGGGAGCTGTTTTTT
>-|TRBV5-1|TRBJ1-6|-
CASSEGILNSPLHF
TGCGCCAGCAGCGAGGGGATTCTGAATTCACCCCTCCACTTT
>-|TRBV27|TRBJ2-4|-
CASSSSAGGSQNIQYF
TGTGCCAGCAGTTCGTCGGCAGGCGGGTCCCAAAACATTCAGTACTTC
>TRBD1|TRBV7-2|TRBJ2-3|-
CASSHQWTGSTDTQYF
TGTGCCAGCAGCCACCAATGGACAGGGAGTACAGATACGCAGTATTTT
>TRBD1|TRBV15|TRBJ2-2|few
CATSRVAGGTGELFF
TGTGCCACCAGCAGAGTTGCAGGGGGCACCGGGGAGCTGTTTTTT
>TRBD1|TRBV3-1|TRBJ1-6|-
CASCRDRVYNSPLHF
TGTGCCAGCTGCCGGGACAGGGTTTATAATTCACCCCTCCACTTT
>-|TRBV29-1|TRBJ2-7|-
CSVEEAGTGVGEQYF
TGCAGCGTTGAAGAGGCCGGCACGGGGGTAGGTGAGCAGTACTTC
>-|TRBV11-2|TRBJ2-2|-
CASSSLGATGELFF
TGTGCCAGCAGCTCCCTGGGGGCAACCGGGGAGCTGTTTTTT
>TRBD2|TRBV7-3|TRBJ2-1|-
CASSSNAGGSRNEQFF
TGTGCCAGCAGCTCTAATGCGGGGGGGAGTAGAAATGAGCAGTTCTTC
>-|TRBV6-2/TRBV6-3|TRBJ1-1|few
CASRERQGWTEAFF
TGTGCCTCGAGGGAGAGGCAGGGGTGGACTGAAGCTTTCTTT
>-|TRBV11-1|TRBJ2-5|few
CASSLVTFPRGAQTETQYF
TGTGCCAGCAGCTTAGTAACATTTCCTCGGGGGGCCCAAACGGAGACCCAGTACTTC
>-|TRBV2|TRBJ2-4|-
CASSPGQGTSIQYF
TGTGCCAGCAGTCCCGGGCAGGGTACTAGCATTCAGTACTTC
>TRBD1|TRBV10-3|TRBJ2-7|-
CAISESIGTAYEQYF
TGTGCCATCAGTGAGTCGATTGGGACAGCCTACGAGCAGTACTTC
>-|TRBV9|TRBJ2-3|few
CASSSSPGVVTQYF
TGTGCCAGCAGCTCATCTCCGGGAGTCGTTACGCAGTATTTT
>TRBD2|TRBV10-3|TRBJ2-3|few
CAISDTSGRATRGTDTQYF
TGTGCCATCAGTGATACTAGCGGGAGGGCCACCAGGGGCACAGATACGCAGTATTTT
>-|TRBV20-1|TRBJ2-7|-
CSAIEYEQYF
TGCAGTGCTATAGAATACGAGCAGTACTTC
>TRBD1|TRBV20-1|TRBJ2-1|-
CSAGTGGGFNEQFF
TGCAGTGCTGGGACAGGGGGCGGATTCAATGAGCAGTTCTTC
>-|TRBV15|TRBJ2-2|few
CATSTRWTGELFF
TGTGCCACCAGCACGAGGTGGACCGGGGAGCTGTTTTTT
>-|TRBV11-1|TRBJ2-7|-
CASSSGRDEQYF
TGTGCCAGCAGCTCCGGGCGGGACGAGCAGTACTTC
>-|TRBV7-2|TRBJ2-5|-
CASSLGGSLQTQYF
TGTGCCAGCAGCCTGGGGGGTAGCCTCCAGACCCAGTACTTC
>TRBD1|TRBV29-1|TRBJ2-3|few
CSVERDRGLGTDTQYF
TGCAGCGTTGAGAGGGACAGGGGGCTTGGCACAGATACGCAGTATTTT
>-|TRBV20-1|TRBJ2-7|few
CSARDARSQYEQYF
TGCAGTGCTAGAGATGCCAGGTCACAGTACGAGCAGTACTTC
>-|TRBV25-1|TRBJ1-2|-
CATPEIARNFYYGYTF
TGTGCCACCCCTGAAATTGCCCGGAACTTCTACTATGGCTACACCTTC
>-|TRBV6-5|TRBJ2-1|-
CASSYRTRGDHNEQFF
TGTGCCAGCAGTTACCGGACTAGGGGGGACCACAATGAGCAGTTCTTC
>TRBD2|TRBV3-1|TRBJ2-7|-
CASSRGSGGNYEQYF
TGTGCCAGCAGCCGGGGAAGCGGGGGGAACTACGAGCAGTACTTC